This TCR beta chain was retrieved from a study of shared clonotypes between healthy human individuals. About the study: The study enrolled a couple of women and a few men aged 18 to 49.

The CDR3 extends over 18 amino acids. CDR1 and CDR2 from the germline V gene are SNHLY and FYNNEI. Deletions cut 1 base from V and 3 bases from J, with 19 bases between. On sorted subsets, replicate PCRs used roughly 220 ng DNA, or about 30,000 T cell genomes. Assay used: immunoSEQ multiplex PCR; TCRdb lists only in-frame clones, some missing. This sample carries about a million clones, around three quarters of them seen once, and the ten largest clones take 0.85% to 1%. The receptor was isolated from a man between 18 and 29 years old in good health. Some clones in this sample may be carry-over from other donors' samples. Source material: memory CD4+ T cells from PBMCs. Sample subset: CD45RA-negative fraction. The J gene is TRBJ1-5, the V gene TRBV2; D ambiguous. CDR3 region: CASSEGPTHRANNQPQHF. In DNA, the CDR3 is TGTGCCAGCAGTGAAGGCCCGACCCACCGGGCAAACAATCAGCCCCAGCATTTT.